Listed below are T cell receptor beta chains from one sample, sequenced in a study of blood T cell repertoires in COVID-19. Sequenced by immunoSEQ multiplex PCR; TCRdb stores in-frame clones only, minus some. The table shows about 58,000 clones, with around 89% occurring only once. Sequenced: peripheral blood. All receptors derive from an older woman with active COVID-19. Each CDR3 is given with its conserved first and last residue. The order of the fields is V gene, clone size, D gene, J gene, CDR3 DNA, CDR3 protein. A D gene is named only where the DNA matches it firmly. Not all rows give a size; the values are once, few, many and, for expanded clones, a class.

V: TRBV25-1
size: -
D: -
J: TRBJ1-2
DNA: TGTGCCAGCAAAGATGAGTCCAGGGGCTACACCTTC
CDR3: CASKDESRGYTF

V: TRBV4-1
size: -
D: TRBD1
J: TRBJ1-2
DNA: TGCGCCAGCAGCCAACGTACCGGGACAGGGGGCTGGAACTATGGCTACACCTTC
CDR3: CASSQRTGTGGWNYGYTF

V: TRBV20-1
size: -
D: -
J: TRBJ2-1
DNA: TGCAGTGCTAGTGGGTTAGCAAGTGGCAATGAGCAGTTCTTC
CDR3: CSASGLASGNEQFF

V: TRBV4-1
size: -
D: TRBD2
J: TRBJ2-7
DNA: TGCGCCAGCAGCCAACTAACCGGGACTAGCTTACCCTACGAGCAGTACTTC
CDR3: CASSQLTGTSLPYEQYF

V: TRBV25-1
size: -
D: TRBD1
J: TRBJ1-2
DNA: TGTGCCAGCAGATCAGGACAGGGCGGCTACACCTTC
CDR3: CASRSGQGGYTF

V: TRBV9
size: few
D: TRBD2
J: TRBJ2-5
DNA: TGTGCCAGCAGCGTAGGGGTAGCGGGGTTAGAGACCCAGTACTTC
CDR3: CASSVGVAGLETQYF

V: TRBV12-3/TRBV12-4
size: -
D: TRBD1
J: TRBJ1-5
DNA: TGTGCCAGCAGACAGGGGAACAATCAGCCCCAGCATTTT
CDR3: CASRQGNNQPQHF

V: TRBV5-1
size: -
D: -
J: TRBJ1-4
DNA: TGCGCCAGCAGCTTGGTACCCGGCGCGGGAGGGGAAAAACTGTTTTTT
CDR3: CASSLVPGAGGEKLFF

V: TRBV15
size: -
D: -
J: TRBJ2-5
DNA: TGTGCCACCAGCAGAGATCATACCAGACAAGTCCAAGAGACCCAGTACTTC
CDR3: CATSRDHTRQVQETQYF

V: TRBV7-9
size: -
D: -
J: TRBJ1-5
DNA: TGTGCCAGCAGCTTAGCGAACGGGGATACTCAGCCCCAGCATTTT
CDR3: CASSLANGDTQPQHF

V: TRBV5-1
size: -
D: -
J: TRBJ1-1
DNA: TGCGCCAGCAGCCTCTCCGGGACAACAAATTTGAACACTGAAGCTTTCTTT
CDR3: CASSLSGTTNLNTEAFF

V: TRBV19
size: -
D: TRBD1
J: TRBJ1-2
DNA: TGTGCCAGTACCAAGACAGGGAGAGGCGTCCATGGCTACACCTTC
CDR3: CASTKTGRGVHGYTF

V: TRBV10-3
size: -
D: TRBD1
J: TRBJ2-3
DNA: TGTGCCACTCGGGACAGGGGGCAGGGAGATACGCAGTATTTT
CDR3: CATRDRGQGDTQYF

V: TRBV7-9
size: -
D: -
J: TRBJ2-7
DNA: TGTGCCAGCAGCCATGACAGCTACGAGCAGTACTTC
CDR3: CASSHDSYEQYF

V: TRBV7-8
size: -
D: TRBD2
J: TRBJ2-5
DNA: TGTGCCAGCTGCGGACTAGCGGGGTTTACGGAGACCCAGTACTTC
CDR3: CASCGLAGFTETQYF

V: TRBV5-4
size: -
D: -
J: TRBJ2-1
DNA: TGTGCCAGCAGCCCCCAGGTCTACAATGAGCAGTTCTTC
CDR3: CASSPQVYNEQFF

V: TRBV14
size: -
D: -
J: TRBJ2-3
DNA: TGTGCCAGCAGCCAAGATTTCGGGATCGGGGTCACAGATACGCAGTATTTT
CDR3: CASSQDFGIGVTDTQYF

V: TRBV7-9
size: few
D: -
J: TRBJ1-2
DNA: TGTGCCAGCAGCGGGGAGAACTATGGCTACACCTTC
CDR3: CASSGENYGYTF

V: TRBV5-1
size: -
D: TRBD1
J: TRBJ2-2
DNA: TGCGCCAGCCGTGGCCCGGGACAGGGATACGACGGGGAGCTGTTTTTT
CDR3: CASRGPGQGYDGELFF

V: TRBV5-6
size: -
D: TRBD1
J: TRBJ1-4
DNA: TGTGCCAGCAGCTTCAGGGGGTCGCTCGTTTTGGCTAATGAAAAACTGTTTTTT
CDR3: CASSFRGSLVLANEKLFF

V: TRBV7-2
size: -
D: -
J: TRBJ2-5
DNA: TGTGCCAGCGTAGACAGGAATGGAGAGACCCAGTACTTC
CDR3: CASVDRNGETQYF

V: TRBV4-2
size: -
D: TRBD1
J: TRBJ1-2
DNA: TGTGCCAGCAGCAACCGGGACAGGCAGACTAACTATGGCTACACCTTC
CDR3: CASSNRDRQTNYGYTF

V: TRBV24-1
size: -
D: -
J: TRBJ2-3
DNA: TGTGCCACCAGTGCCCCGGGGGTGGGGGAGGAGGCAGATACGCAGTATTTT
CDR3: CATSAPGVGEEADTQYF

V: TRBV5-1
size: few
D: -
J: TRBJ1-1
DNA: TGCGCCAGCAGCTTTAGGACACCGAACACTGAAGCTTTCTTT
CDR3: CASSFRTPNTEAFF

V: TRBV2
size: -
D: TRBD1
J: TRBJ1-5
DNA: TGTGCCGGACGGGACAGGGGTCAGCCCCAGCATTTT
CDR3: CAGRDRGQPQHF

V: TRBV7-3
size: -
D: -
J: TRBJ2-7
DNA: TGTGCCAGCAGCCCGAGAGAACCCGTTACCTACGAGCAGTACTTC
CDR3: CASSPREPVTYEQYF

V: TRBV7-6
size: -
D: TRBD1
J: TRBJ2-6
DNA: TGTGCCAGCAGCTTAGAAGGCGCAGGGGGCTCTGGGGCCAACGTCCTGACTTTC
CDR3: CASSLEGAGGSGANVLTF

V: TRBV4-2
size: -
D: -
J: TRBJ2-5
DNA: TGTGCCAGCAGTGGGCGACCGGCCGAAGAGACCCAGTACTTC
CDR3: CASSGRPAEETQYF

V: TRBV4-2
size: -
D: TRBD1
J: TRBJ1-6
DNA: TGTGCCAGCAGCCAACGACAGGGGTTTCCGCATTCACCCCTCCACTTT
CDR3: CASSQRQGFPHSPLHF

V: TRBV27
size: -
D: TRBD2
J: TRBJ2-1
DNA: TGTGCCAGCAGTTTATTAACCGGGGGGGCCATCAATGAGCAGTTCTTC
CDR3: CASSLLTGGAINEQFF

V: TRBV29-1
size: -
D: TRBD1
J: TRBJ1-5
DNA: TGCAGCGTTGTAGAGGTTGGACAGGGTAGGGGTCAGCCCCAGCATTTT
CDR3: CSVVEVGQGRGQPQHF

V: TRBV9
size: once
D: -
J: TRBJ1-5
DNA: TGTGCCAGCAGCGAGGGAGGGGGGGGCAATCAGCCCCAGCATTTT
CDR3: CASSEGGGGNQPQHF

V: TRBV5-1
size: -
D: -
J: TRBJ1-2
DNA: TGCGCCAGCAGCTTGCACAGGGAAATGGGTGGCTACACCTTC
CDR3: CASSLHREMGGYTF

V: TRBV18
size: -
D: -
J: TRBJ2-5
DNA: TGTGCCAGCTCCCAGCAGCGGCGAGAGACCCAGTACTTC
CDR3: CASSQQRRETQYF

V: TRBV30
size: -
D: TRBD2
J: TRBJ2-1
DNA: TGTGCCTGGAGTGTAGAGGGACTAGGGGCCGAGCAGTTCTTC
CDR3: CAWSVEGLGAEQFF

V: TRBV7-6
size: -
D: -
J: TRBJ2-7
DNA: TGTGCCAGCAGCTCAAAAGACGGAGACAGGTCCCCCTACGAGCAGTACTTC
CDR3: CASSSKDGDRSPYEQYF

V: TRBV5-4
size: -
D: -
J: TRBJ2-3
DNA: TGTGCCAGCAGCTTGGCTAGATTTAGCGGCACAGATACGCAGTATTTT
CDR3: CASSLARFSGTDTQYF